The present TCR beta chain was sequenced within a study of shared clonotypes between healthy human individuals. The study enrolled healthy HIV-negative adults without recent acute infections or vaccinations as donors. The CDR3 is made up of 15 amino acids. The V end lost 2 bases, the J end lost 2 bases, and 11 bases lay between the germline ends. CDR1 and CDR2 from the germline V gene are SGHRS and YFSETQ. Genomic DNA of each subset was evenly split across several immunoSEQ plates. Assay used: immunoSEQ multiplex PCR; TCRdb lists only in-frame clones, some missing. The sample has over 2 million clones, around 90% seen once.

Sequencing was performed on naive CD4+ T cells from PBMCs. The subset here: CD45RA+ positively selected. The V gene is TRBV5-1, the J gene TRBJ2-1; tentatively, D is TRBD2 (5 bases). The origin of this receptor is a man between 18 and 35 years old in good health. Some clones in this sample may be carry-over from other donors' samples. In DNA form, the CDR3 reads TGCGCCAGCAGCTTCGGACTTATCCCCTACAATGAGCAGTTCTTC. Translation: CASSFGLIPYNEQFF.